These 7 T cell receptor beta chains came from one sample sequenced in a study of graft-versus-host responses after intestinal transplantation (dated by TCRdb to about 2021). The library was produced with the immunoSEQ multiplex PCR assay. What TCRdb holds here is the immuneACCESS table cut down to in-frame rearrangements. Part of the clones is not present; checked against another copy, under half of the missing clones reflect an unresolved V gene, and the others are unexplained. Present in this sample are around 97,000 clones, 93% of which were seen just once. 0.95% to 1.5% of the sample is held by the ten biggest clonotypes. The time point label, read with the paper, signifies: cells obtained before transplantation from donor or recipient. Antigen specificity for these receptors is unknown. Sequenced material: unstimulated CD8+ T cells sorted from spleen or lymph node cells, taken before intestinal transplant. The receptors shown here come from a human donor who received an intestinal transplant.

The rearrangement uses TRBV19 and TRBJ1-1; D ambiguous. The CDR3 length is 13 residues. Germline V gives CDR1 LNHDA, CDR2 SQIVND (reference sequence). Trimming shortened V by 10 bases and J by 5 bases, and 17 bases separated the two germline ends. The CDR3 spells CATGGGWRTEAFF. Here the CDR3 DNA reads TGTGCCACCGGAGGAGGGTGGCGGACTGAAGCTTTCTTT.

The V gene is TRBV5-1, the J gene TRBJ1-5; D not certain. V was shortened by 0 bases and J by 1 base, with 8 bases between the two germline ends. This CDR3 has 15 residues. In germline, CDR1 is SGHRS, CDR2 YFSETQ. In nucleotides, the CDR3 is TGCGCCAGCAGCTTGGAGTTGACAAGCAATCAGCCCCAGCATTTT. This codes for CASSLELTSNQPQHF.

The chain joins TRBV14 to TRBJ2-3; weak D call: TRBD2 (6 bases). Trimming cost V 4 bases and J 6 bases, with 11 bases left between them. Germline V gene data show CDR1 as SGHDN and CDR2 as FVKESK. This CDR3 contains 13 residues. In DNA, the CDR3 is TGTGCCAGCAGCCTCGGGGGTTGGGATACGCAGTATTTT. Translation gives CASSLGGWDTQYF.

J is TRBJ2-3 and V is TRBV27; 11 bases agree with TRBD2. Germline V lookup: CDR1 MNHEY, CDR2 SMNVEV (reference sequence). With V trimmed by 7 bases and J by 6 bases, 0 bases remained unmatched. This CDR3 comprises 12 residues. The DNA for the CDR3 is TGTGCCAGCACTAGCGGGGGGGATACGCAGTATTTT. Translated: CASTSGGDTQYF.

This clone showed up just once. The genes are TRBV6-1 and TRBJ1-1, with a weak D call TRBD1 (5 bases). V lost 3 bases and J 0 bases, leaving 8 bases between the germline ends. The CDR3 has 14 residues. The germline CDR1 and CDR2 sequences are MNHNS and SASEGT. The CDR3 DNA is TGTGCCAGCAGTGACCGGGGGATGAACACTGAAGCTTTCTTT. Translating it yields CASSDRGMNTEAFF.

V and J are TRBV4-1 and TRBJ1-3, with D uncertain. Trimming stripped 0 bases from V and 1 base from J, with 7 bases between. Germline V lookup: CDR1 MGHRA, CDR2 YSYEKL. There are 15 residues in the CDR3. This CDR3 reads CASSQEKGSGNTIYF. In DNA, the CDR3 is TGCGCCAGCAGCCAAGAAAAGGGATCTGGAAACACCATATATTTT.

The V and J genes are TRBV6-6 and TRBJ1-2; no definite D call. The CDR3 totals 13 residues. The V and J ends lost 0 bases and 8 bases respectively, with 10 bases between them. Germline V gives CDR1 MNHNY, CDR2 SVGAGI (reference sequence). Written as DNA, the CDR3 is TGTGCCAGCAGTTACTCGAGTTCCGAGGGCTACACCTTC. It is translated as CASSYSSSEGYTF.